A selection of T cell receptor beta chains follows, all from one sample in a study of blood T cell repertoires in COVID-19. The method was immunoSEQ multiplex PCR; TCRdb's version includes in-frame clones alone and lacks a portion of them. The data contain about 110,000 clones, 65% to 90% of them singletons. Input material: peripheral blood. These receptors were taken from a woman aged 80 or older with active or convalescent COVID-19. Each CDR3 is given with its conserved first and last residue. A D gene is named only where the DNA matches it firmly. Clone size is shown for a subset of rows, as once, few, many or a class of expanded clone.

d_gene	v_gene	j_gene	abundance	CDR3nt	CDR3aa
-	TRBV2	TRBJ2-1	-	TGTGCCAGCAGTGAGGTGGAGCTCAGTGAGCAGTTCTTC	CASSEVELSEQFF
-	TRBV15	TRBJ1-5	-	TGTGCCACCAGCGCGGGGGGAGGCAATCAGCCCCAGCATTTT	CATSAGGGNQPQHF
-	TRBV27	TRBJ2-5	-	TGTGCCAGCAGTTTATGGGGGGAAGAGACCCAGTACTTC	CASSLWGEETQYF
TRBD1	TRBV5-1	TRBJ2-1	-	TGCGCCAGCAGCTTGTGGGACAGGGCCCTTTACAATGAGCAGTTCTTC	CASSLWDRALYNEQFF
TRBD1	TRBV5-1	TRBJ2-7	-	TGCGCCAGCAGCTTGTCCACCGGGACAGCCTACGAGCAGTACTTC	CASSLSTGTAYEQYF
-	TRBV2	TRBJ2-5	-	TGTGCCAGCAGTGAGAACGGGAGTGGGGGAGAGACCCAGTACTTC	CASSENGSGGETQYF
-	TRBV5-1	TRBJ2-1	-	TGCGCCAGCGGGGAGGGGGGTAGTGGTGACGATGAGCAGTTCTTC	CASGEGGSGDDEQFF
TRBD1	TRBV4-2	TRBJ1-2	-	TGTGCCAGCAGCCAAGATCGGGGCAGGGGGTATGGCTACACCTTC	CASSQDRGRGYGYTF
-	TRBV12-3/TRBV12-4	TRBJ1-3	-	TGTGCCAGCAGTTTACAGGGTTGGATATATTTT	CASSLQGWIYF
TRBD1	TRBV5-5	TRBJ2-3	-	TGTGCCAGCAGCCCAACAGGGGCAGATACGCAGTATTTT	CASSPTGADTQYF
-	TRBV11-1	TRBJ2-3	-	TGTGCCAGCAGCTTATCGCCGGGAATCACAGATACGCAGTATTTT	CASSLSPGITDTQYF
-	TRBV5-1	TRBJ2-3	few	TGCGCCAGCAGCTTGACGACTAGCACAGATACGCAGTATTTT	CASSLTTSTDTQYF
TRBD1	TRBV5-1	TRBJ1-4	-	TGCGCCAGCAGCTGGAGGGACAGTGCTGAAAAACTGTTTTTT	CASSWRDSAEKLFF
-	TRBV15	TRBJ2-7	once	TGTGCCACCAGCCAGGGTCACGAGCAGTACTTC	CATSQGHEQYF
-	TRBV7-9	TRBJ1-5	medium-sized	TGTGCCAGCAGCTCACAGGGAGGCAATCAGCCCCAGCATTTT	CASSSQGGNQPQHF
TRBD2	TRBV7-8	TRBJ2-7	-	TGTGCCAGCAGCTTAGACTGGGACTACCGAGCCGGAGAGCAGTACTTC	CASSLDWDYRAGEQYF
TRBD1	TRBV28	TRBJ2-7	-	TGTGCCAGCAGCTTCTTCACCGGGACAGGGGGCTACGAGCAGTACTTC	CASSFFTGTGGYEQYF
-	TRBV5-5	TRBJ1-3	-	TGTGCCAGCAGCTTGGCGAGGGCTGGAAACACCATATATTTT	CASSLARAGNTIYF
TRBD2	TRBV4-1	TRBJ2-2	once	TGCGCCAGCAGCCGGGGACTAGCGGCACCCGGGGAGCTGTTTTTT	CASSRGLAAPGELFF
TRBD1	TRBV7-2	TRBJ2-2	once	TGTGCCAGCAGCTTAGGGACAGGGAACACCGGGGAGCTGTTTTTT	CASSLGTGNTGELFF
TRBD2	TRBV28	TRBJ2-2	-	TGTGCCAGCAGCCCAGGAAGCGGGAGGACGAACACCGGGGAGCTGTTTTTT	CASSPGSGRTNTGELFF
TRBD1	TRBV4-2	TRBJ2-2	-	TGTGCCAGCACCCACAGAATGACAGGGTCGAACACCGGGGAGCTGTTTTTT	CASTHRMTGSNTGELFF
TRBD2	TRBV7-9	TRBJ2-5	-	TGTGCCAGCAGCTTAGGGATAGCGGGGTTTTTTGAGACCCAGTACTTC	CASSLGIAGFFETQYF
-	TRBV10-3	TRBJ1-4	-	TGTGCCATCAGTGAGTCGGGTACAGTCCCTAATGAAAAACTGTTTTTT	CAISESGTVPNEKLFF
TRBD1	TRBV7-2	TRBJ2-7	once	TGTGCCAGCAGCTTGACGACAGGGGGAAGCTACGAGCAGTACTTC	CASSLTTGGSYEQYF
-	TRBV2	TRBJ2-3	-	TGTGCCAGCAGTGGAGACTCCCCCACAGATACGCAGTATTTT	CASSGDSPTDTQYF
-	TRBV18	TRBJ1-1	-	TGTGCCAGCTCAGGGCAGATGAACACTGAAGCTTTCTTT	CASSGQMNTEAFF
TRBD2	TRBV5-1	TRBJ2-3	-	TGCGCCAGCAGCTTGGGACTAGCGGGACTTAGGGATACGCAGTATTTT	CASSLGLAGLRDTQYF
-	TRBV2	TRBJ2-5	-	TGTGCCAGCAGTGAAGCGCTTTCAGAAGAGACCCAGTACTTC	CASSEALSEETQYF
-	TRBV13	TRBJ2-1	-	TGTGCCAGCAGCACATCCCGAGGGCCTGGGGATGAGCAGTTCTTC	CASSTSRGPGDEQFF
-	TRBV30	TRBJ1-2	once	TGTGCCTGGAGTGTAAATGTTAGGGGGAAATATGGCTACACCTTC	CAWSVNVRGKYGYTF
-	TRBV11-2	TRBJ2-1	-	TGTGCCAGCAGCGAGAATTCCTATGAGCAGTTCTTC	CASSENSYEQFF
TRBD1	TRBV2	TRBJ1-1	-	TGTGCCAGCATGGGACAGCCGAACACTGAAGCTTTCTTT	CASMGQPNTEAFF
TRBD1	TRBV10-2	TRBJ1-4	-	TGCGCCAGCAGTGGGCAGACAGGGGAGTTTGAAAAACTGTTTTTT	CASSGQTGEFEKLFF
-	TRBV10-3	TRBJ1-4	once	TGTGCCACGGCCGGGACACTCAATGCAACTAATGAAAAACTGTTTTTT	CATAGTLNATNEKLFF
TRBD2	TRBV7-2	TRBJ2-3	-	TGTGCCAGCAGCCAACTCCGGACTAGCGGGAGCACAGATACACAGTATTTT	CASSQLRTSGSTDTQYF
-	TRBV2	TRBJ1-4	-	TGTGCCAGCAGTGAACTGGGGGGTAGAGAAAAACTGTTTTTT	CASSELGGREKLFF
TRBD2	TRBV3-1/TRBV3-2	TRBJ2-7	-	TGTGCCAGCAGCCTAGGGACTAGCGGGAGGCGGTACTTC	CASSLGTSGRRYF
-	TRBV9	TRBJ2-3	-	TGTGCCAGCAGCGTAGGCAGGGTTGAGGGCACAGATACGCAGTATTTT	CASSVGRVEGTDTQYF
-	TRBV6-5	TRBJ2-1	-	TGTGCCAGCAGTTACGGCGGACTTACCTACAATGAGCAGTTCTTC	CASSYGGLTYNEQFF
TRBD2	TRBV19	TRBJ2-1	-	TGTGCCAGTCGCCAGACTAGCGTCTCCTACAATGAGCAGTTCTTC	CASRQTSVSYNEQFF
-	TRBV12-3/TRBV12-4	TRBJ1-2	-	TGTGCCAGCAGTTTACAATATGGCTACACCTTC	CASSLQYGYTF
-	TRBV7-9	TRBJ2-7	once	TGTGCCAGCAGCTTAGGGGAGGTATTGTACTTC	CASSLGEVLYF
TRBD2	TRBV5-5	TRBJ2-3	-	TGTGCCAGCAGCTTGTCGGCGGGGGCAGATACGCAGTATTTT	CASSLSAGADTQYF
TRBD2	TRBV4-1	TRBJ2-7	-	TGCGCCAGCAGCCAGGAAACCGGGACTAGCGGCACCTACGAGCAGTACTTC	CASSQETGTSGTYEQYF
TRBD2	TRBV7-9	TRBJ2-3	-	TGTGCCAGCAGCTCTAGCGGGGGGTACACAGATACGCAGTATTTT	CASSSSGGYTDTQYF
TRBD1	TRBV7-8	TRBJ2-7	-	TGTGCCAGCAGCCGACCCGTATTTGGGACAGGCTCCTACGAGCAGTACTTC	CASSRPVFGTGSYEQYF
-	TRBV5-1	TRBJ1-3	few	TGCGCCAGCAGCTTCAAAGGGGACTCTGGAAACACCATATATTTT	CASSFKGDSGNTIYF